This is a list of T cell receptor beta chains from one sample in a study of T cells after yellow fever vaccination. TCRdb reprocessed the 5' RACE reads via MiXCR and lists one record per CDR3 protein. The sample shows about 630,000 distinct CDR3 sequences, roughly 12% of them seen only once. Sequencing used PBMCs, obtained on the day of the yellow fever booster vaccination. These receptors originate from a man aged 30 to 39 who received the YFV17D yellow fever vaccine. CDR3s include the opening cysteine and the closing phenylalanine or tryptophan. The order of the fields is V gene, clone size, CDR3 protein. Expanded clones are given a class, and other clones once, few, many or no size at all.

v_gene: TRBV7-9; abundance: many; CDR3aa: CASSLGTSVYNEQFF
v_gene: TRBV5-1; abundance: .; CDR3aa: CASSGTGGANADTQYF
v_gene: TRBV7-2; abundance: .; CDR3aa: CASRHTGAGNTIYF
v_gene: TRBV30; abundance: few; CDR3aa: CALRRTRNTGELFF
v_gene: TRBV11-2; abundance: .; CDR3aa: CASSLQAGGLQGEQYF
v_gene: TRBV29-1; abundance: many; CDR3aa: CSGRTVSYNEQFF
v_gene: TRBV7-6; abundance: .; CDR3aa: CASSPRGGSLNEQYF
v_gene: TRBV30; abundance: few; CDR3aa: CAWSRGIRSYNEQFF
v_gene: TRBV11-2; abundance: many; CDR3aa: CASRSLGGRTGNTIYF
v_gene: TRBV4-3; abundance: many; CDR3aa: CASSQDPGYKETQYF
v_gene: TRBV7-9; abundance: few; CDR3aa: CASSQRGQRQETQYF
v_gene: TRBV20-1; abundance: .; CDR3aa: CSAPGPAVKETQYF
v_gene: TRBV24-1; abundance: few; CDR3aa: CATGPGNEQFF
v_gene: TRBV20-1; abundance: .; CDR3aa: CSARVQGRGSYNEQFF
v_gene: TRBV7-9; abundance: .; CDR3aa: CASSSNRGGHWYEQYF
v_gene: TRBV7-2; abundance: .; CDR3aa: CASSDRGEQYF
v_gene: TRBV19; abundance: few; CDR3aa: CASSITQNTGELFF
v_gene: TRBV6-5; abundance: few; CDR3aa: CASSYLGEGLSWNTEAFF
v_gene: TRBV11-2; abundance: .; CDR3aa: CASSLAIPLAYEQYF
v_gene: TRBV6-1; abundance: many; CDR3aa: CASSPQALAQQETQYF
v_gene: TRBV10-3; abundance: few; CDR3aa: CAITSMGNEQFF
v_gene: TRBV7-2; abundance: .; CDR3aa: CALPCGLFYTQYF
v_gene: TRBV5-4; abundance: few; CDR3aa: CASSLGKNEQFF
v_gene: TRBV29-1; abundance: .; CDR3aa: CSVEPPGTPETQYF
v_gene: TRBV20-1; abundance: few; CDR3aa: CSASAARNTEAFF
v_gene: TRBV5-1; abundance: .; CDR3aa: CASSLWLAGPKDEQYF
v_gene: TRBV3-1; abundance: .; CDR3aa: CASSRHPSGSTDEQFF
v_gene: TRBV11-2; abundance: few; CDR3aa: CASSPSAHNEQFF
v_gene: TRBV7-2; abundance: many; CDR3aa: CASRAVGTSGRFEQYF
v_gene: TRBV18; abundance: once; CDR3aa: CASSREDNSPLHF
v_gene: TRBV29-1; abundance: .; CDR3aa: CSVEESSRSSYNEQFF
v_gene: TRBV5-6; abundance: .; CDR3aa: CASSTPGTSGRSTQETQYF
v_gene: TRBV9; abundance: .; CDR3aa: CASSTRLAGSDEQFF
v_gene: TRBV6-5; abundance: few; CDR3aa: CASSYPRGRDVNTDTQYF
v_gene: TRBV7-2; abundance: few; CDR3aa: CASRGPRPTGGAYEQYF
v_gene: TRBV7-9; abundance: few; CDR3aa: CASSPMPHNEQFF
v_gene: TRBV2; abundance: few; CDR3aa: CASTIAQAGELFF
v_gene: TRBV5-6; abundance: .; CDR3aa: CARSLGTGGYEQYF
v_gene: TRBV7-6; abundance: .; CDR3aa: CASSLEGTVNTGELFF
v_gene: TRBV18; abundance: .; CDR3aa: CASSRQGRAEYNEQFF
v_gene: TRBV5-4; abundance: few; CDR3aa: CASSLGTLRAEQYF
v_gene: TRBV7-8; abundance: .; CDR3aa: CASSPGLAGGPGYEQYF
v_gene: TRBV29-1; abundance: .; CDR3aa: CSEGVVNTEAFF
v_gene: TRBV11-2; abundance: few; CDR3aa: CASSFPIVAGGRPYNEQFF
v_gene: TRBV24-1; abundance: few; CDR3aa: CATSSQTGVLDNEQFF
v_gene: TRBV20-1; abundance: .; CDR3aa: CSAEQGPTYNEQFF
v_gene: TRBV5-1; abundance: few; CDR3aa: CASSLAVDTGELFF
v_gene: TRBV29-1; abundance: .; CDR3aa: CSVERAINYGYTF
v_gene: TRBV19; abundance: .; CDR3aa: CASSMTWDSGGEKQFF
v_gene: TRBV5-1; abundance: .; CDR3aa: CASSLRGQPNEQFF